These T cell receptor beta chains were read from a single sample in a study of metastatic and nonmetastatic thyroid tumors. TCRdb reassembled clones from the PCR reads with MiXCR. Of some 55,000 clones listed, almost 30% are singletons. The specimen sequenced was blood. These receptor sequences come from a female donor with papillary thyroid cancer or a benign thyroid nodule (not recorded which). Some clones in this sample may be carry-over from other donors' samples. The CDR3 runs from the conserved cysteine through the conserved F or W. A D gene is named only where the DNA matches it firmly. Clone size is shown for a subset of rows, as once, few, many or a class of expanded clone.

TRBV9	.	many	TRBJ2-3	TGTGCCAGCAGCGCAGGGGTGGGGACAGATACGCAGTATTTT	CASSAGVGTDTQYF
TRBV19	.	.	TRBJ1-5	TGTGCCAGTAGTATGAGGGTGTTGACAAATCAGCCCCAGCATTTT	CASSMRVLTNQPQHF
TRBV20-1	TRBD1	few	TRBJ2-3	TGCAGTGCAATGACCGGGACAGTCACAGATACGCAGTATTTT	CSAMTGTVTDTQYF
TRBV5-6	TRBD1	.	TRBJ1-6	TGTGCCAGCAGCTTGTTTGGCCCGGGACAGGGAATCCCACCCCTCCACTTT	CASSLFGPGQGIPPLHF
TRBV6-2/TRBV6-3	.	.	TRBJ1-1	TGTGCCAGCAGTTACGCAGGGAGGGACACTGAAGCTTTCTTT	CASSYAGRDTEAFF
TRBV6-5	TRBD2	few	TRBJ2-7	TGTGCCAGCAGTTATGGCGGCGGGAGGGCCGATATCTACGAGCAGTACTTC	CASSYGGGRADIYEQYF
TRBV7-2	.	.	TRBJ2-5	TGTGCCAGCAGCTTATCCCCCGCTAGTGGGCGACTAGTGTCAGGAAGCCAGGAGACCCAGTACTTC	CASSLSPASGRLVSGSQETQYF
TRBV9	.	few	TRBJ1-5	TGTGCCAGCAGCGTAGATTTAGGGAATCAGCCCCAGCATTTT	CASSVDLGNQPQHF
TRBV27	TRBD2	medium-sized	TRBJ2-7	TGTGCCAGCAGTTCGATCGGGAGGGGATACGAGCAGTACTTC	CASSSIGRGYEQYF
TRBV30	.	few	TRBJ1-2	TGTGCCTGGAGTCAGTTTGGCGGCGGTGGCTACACCTTC	CAWSQFGGGGYTF
TRBV7-8	.	.	TRBJ2-2	TGTGCCAGCAGCCATAGGAACACCGGGGAGCTGTTTTTT	CASSHRNTGELFF
TRBV6-5	.	.	TRBJ2-5	TGTGCCAGCAGTTCCAAGTCGAGGTTAGGGGAGACCCAGTACTTC	CASSSKSRLGETQYF
TRBV5-1	.	.	TRBJ1-2	TGCGCCACCCGGGACACATTCTCCTATGGCTACACCTTC	CATRDTFSYGYTF
TRBV5-6	.	many	TRBJ1-5	TGTGCCAGCAGCTTACAAAACAATCAGCCCCAGCATTTT	CASSLQNNQPQHF
TRBV28	TRBD1	few	TRBJ1-5	TGTGCCAGCAGCTTGGGACAGGGGGTTTTACGGCGGCAGCCCCAGCATTTT	CASSLGQGVLRRQPQHF
TRBV7-9	.	.	TRBJ1-2	TGTGCCAGCAGCGACACACCTAACTATGGCTACACCTTC	CASSDTPNYGYTF
TRBV6-6	TRBD2	medium-sized	TRBJ2-1	TGTGCCAGCAGTTACTCACGGGGACTAGCGGGAGAAAATGAGCAGTTCTTC	CASSYSRGLAGENEQFF
TRBV7-6	.	many	TRBJ2-2	TGTGCCAGCAGCTTATGGCGGCGCAACACCGGGGAGCTGTTTTTT	CASSLWRRNTGELFF
TRBV12-3/TRBV12-4	TRBD2	.	TRBJ2-7	TGTGCCAGCAGTTCTGGACTAGGTGAGGCCGAGCAGTACTTC	CASSSGLGEAEQYF
TRBV7-3	.	.	TRBJ2-2	TGTGCCAGCAGCTTAATTAGGGCCGGGGAGCTGTTTTTT	CASSLIRAGELFF
TRBV7-8	.	few	TRBJ2-7	TGTGCCAGTAGCTACCAGTCCTACGAGCAGTACTTC	CASSYQSYEQYF
TRBV6-1	.	few	TRBJ1-4	TGTGCCAGCAGTAGACAGGTTCAGAGTAATGAAAAACTGTTTTTT	CASSRQVQSNEKLFF
TRBV7-3	TRBD2	.	TRBJ2-1	TGTGCCAGCAGCCCGACTAGCGGTAGTGAGCAGTTCTTC	CASSPTSGSEQFF
TRBV6-5	.	few	TRBJ2-1	TGTGCCAGCAGTTACTCAATCACAGGAACCTACAATGAGCAGTTCTTC	CASSYSITGTYNEQFF
TRBV28	TRBD1	.	TRBJ2-7	TGTGCCAGCAGCCGACGGACAGGGTACTACGAGCAGTACTTC	CASSRRTGYYEQYF
TRBV19	.	.	TRBJ1-2	TGTGCCAGTAGTAGTCGGAGGCGTGGCTACACCTTC	CASSSRRRGYTF
TRBV28	.	.	TRBJ2-2	TGTGCCAGCAGCCGTGAGATGAACACCGGGGAGCTGTTTTTT	CASSREMNTGELFF
TRBV19	TRBD2	.	TRBJ2-2	TGTGCCAGTAGAGCGGGAGCACTTTTGAGAACCGGGGAGCTGTTTTTT	CASRAGALLRTGELFF
TRBV4-1	.	.	TRBJ2-5	TGCGCCAGCAGCCAAGATTTTACGTCGGGATTGAGGGAGACCCAGTACTTC	CASSQDFTSGLRETQYF
TRBV27	.	.	TRBJ1-2	TGTGCCAGCAGTCACCTCGGGGCAGGCCTTCACTATGGCTACACCTTC	CASSHLGAGLHYGYTF
TRBV5-1	.	.	TRBJ2-7	TGCGCCAGCAAAAGAGGGCCGGCCTACGAGCAGTACTTC	CASKRGPAYEQYF
TRBV6-1	TRBD1	.	TRBJ1-6	TGTGCCAGCAGCCGAAAGGGACAGAGGAATTCACCCCTCCACTTT	CASSRKGQRNSPLHF
TRBV12-3/TRBV12-4	TRBD2	few	TRBJ2-1	TGTGCCAGCGGGGCGGGAGGTTACAATGAGCAGTTCTTC	CASGAGGYNEQFF
TRBV11-2	TRBD2	.	TRBJ2-3	TGTGCCAGCAGTCGTACTAGCGCCAGCACAGATACGCAGTATTTT	CASSRTSASTDTQYF
TRBV4-2	.	.	TRBJ2-2	TGTGCCAGCAGCCAAGTTCTCCTTAGCGAGGGTCGCGGGGAGCTGTTTTTT	CASSQVLLSEGRGELFF